The rows below give T cell receptor beta chains drawn from one sample of a study of response to subunit inactivated influenza vaccine. MiXCR, run by TCRdb on the RT-PCR reads, gives a single entry per CDR3 protein. The table has 450,000 to 550,000 distinct CDR3 sequences, 25% seen once; the top ten hold 1.9%. The sample was CD4+ T cells sorted from PBMCs, taken about 5 days after vaccination. The origin of the receptors is a man in his forties or fifties who received an inactivated influenza vaccine. The CDR3 runs from the conserved cysteine through the conserved F or W. A D gene is named only where the DNA matches it firmly. Not every row has a clone size; where given, it reads once, few, many or a size class.

-	-	TRBJ2-3	TRBV15	CATSSGRTTTDTQYF	TGTGCCACCAGCAGCGGCAGGACAACAACAGATACGCAGTATTTT
-	-	TRBJ1-3	TRBV10-3	CAISPHQGVSGNTIYF	TGTGCCATCAGTCCCCACCAGGGTGTTTCTGGAAACACCATATATTTT
-	-	TRBJ2-5	TRBV5-1	CASSLDPGQGTQYF	TGCGCCAGCAGCTTGGATCCCGGGCAGGGGACCCAGTACTTC
-	-	TRBJ2-7	TRBV12-3/TRBV12-4	CASSTPRRSYEQYF	TGTGCCAGCAGTACACCCCGGAGGTCCTACGAGCAGTACTTC
few	TRBD1	TRBJ2-7	TRBV6-1	CASSESGTVGYEQYF	TGTGCCAGCAGTGAGTCGGGGACAGTCGGCTACGAGCAGTACTTC
few	TRBD1	TRBJ2-1	TRBV5-1	CASRLGTGGFNEQFF	TGCGCCAGCAGACTAGGGACAGGGGGCTTCAATGAGCAGTTCTTC
-	-	TRBJ2-1	TRBV20-1	CSALRPVGNDEQFF	TGCAGTGCTCTCCGCCCGGTCGGCAATGATGAGCAGTTCTTC
few	-	TRBJ1-1	TRBV6-1	CASMPGWGGTEAFF	TGTGCCAGCATGCCCGGATGGGGTGGGACTGAAGCTTTCTTT
few	-	TRBJ1-2	TRBV4-1	CASSPTAGMDYGYTF	TGCGCCAGCAGCCCTACGGCAGGGATGGACTATGGCTACACCTTC
-	TRBD1	TRBJ2-1	TRBV7-9	CASSAQGVSYNEQFF	TGTGCCAGCAGCGCCCAGGGGGTTTCCTACAATGAGCAGTTCTTC
-	-	TRBJ2-2	TRBV4-2	CASSQDLAPNTGELFF	TGTGCCAGCAGCCAAGATTTAGCTCCGAACACCGGGGAGCTGTTTTTT
-	TRBD2	TRBJ2-7	TRBV7-8	CASTGSGLPYEQYF	TGTGCCAGTACAGGTAGCGGGCTCCCCTACGAGCAGTACTTC
-	TRBD1	TRBJ2-7	TRBV12-3/TRBV12-4	CASSLAGQGADKQYF	TGTGCCAGCAGTTTAGCGGGACAGGGGGCTGACAAGCAGTACTTC
few	-	TRBJ2-3	TRBV20-1	CSANTGITDTQYF	TGCAGTGCAAACACAGGGATCACAGATACGCAGTATTTT
-	-	TRBJ2-2	TRBV4-1	CASSLGTTQTGELFF	TGCGCCAGCAGCCTCGGGACAACTCAAACCGGGGAGCTGTTTTTT
-	-	TRBJ2-3	TRBV20-1	CSARGGSMGTQYF	TGCAGTGCTAGAGGGGGTAGCATGGGGACGCAGTATTTT
few	TRBD1	TRBJ2-7	TRBV7-2	CASSTRTGSHEQYF	TGTGCCAGCAGCACGAGGACAGGGAGCCACGAGCAGTACTTC
-	TRBD2	TRBJ2-5	TRBV20-1	CSARSPGLAGTGETQYF	TGCAGTGCTAGATCCCCGGGACTAGCGGGGACAGGAGAGACCCAGTACTTC
many	TRBD1	TRBJ2-3	TRBV29-1	CSVAGQGARLDTQYF	TGCAGCGTCGCTGGACAGGGGGCACGATTGGATACGCAGTATTTT
few	-	TRBJ2-1	TRBV29-1	CSVVKTSSYNEQFF	TGCAGCGTTGTTAAGACGAGCTCCTACAATGAGCAGTTCTTC
-	TRBD2	TRBJ2-7	TRBV18	CASSPQAGGPRNLDEQYF	TGTGCCAGCTCACCACAAGCGGGGGGGCCGCGGAATCTGGACGAGCAGTACTTC
-	-	TRBJ2-3	TRBV10-3	CAISLAASTDTQYF	TGTGCCATCAGTCTAGCAGCTAGCACAGATACGCAGTATTTT
few	TRBD1	TRBJ1-2	TRBV7-2	CASSSWTGGVYGYTF	TGTGCCAGCAGCTCATGGACAGGGGGGGTTTATGGCTACACCTTC
-	TRBD1	TRBJ1-2	TRBV7-2	CASSRTGPVGGYTF	TGTGCCAGCAGCCGGACAGGACCCGTGGGTGGCTACACCTTC
few	-	TRBJ1-3	TRBV4-3	CASSQDRLPGNTIYF	TGCGCCAGCAGCCAAGACCGATTGCCTGGAAACACCATATATTTT
-	-	TRBJ2-3	TRBV5-4	CASSMKEGPDTQYF	TGTGCCAGCAGCATGAAAGAGGGTCCAGATACGCAGTATTTT